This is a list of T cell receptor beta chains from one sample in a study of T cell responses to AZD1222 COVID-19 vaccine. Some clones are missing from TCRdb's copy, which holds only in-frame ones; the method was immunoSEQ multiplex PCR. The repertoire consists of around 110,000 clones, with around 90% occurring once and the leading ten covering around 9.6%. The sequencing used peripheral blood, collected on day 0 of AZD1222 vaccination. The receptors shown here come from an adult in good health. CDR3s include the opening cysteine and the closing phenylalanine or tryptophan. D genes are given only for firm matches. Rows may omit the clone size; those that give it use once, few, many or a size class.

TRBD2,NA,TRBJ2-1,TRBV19,TGTGCCAGTAGTGTTCCCCGGCCGGGACTAGCAGTTTTGGAGCAGTTCTTC,CASSVPRPGLAVLEQFF
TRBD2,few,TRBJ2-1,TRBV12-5,TGTGCTAGTGGTTTGGTACGCGGGAGAAGCGATGAGCAGTTCTTC,CASGLVRGRSDEQFF
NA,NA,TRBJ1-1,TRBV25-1,TGTGCCAGCAGTGATCTTGCCCCTCAGGGTTGGAACACTGAAGCTTTCTTT,CASSDLAPQGWNTEAFF
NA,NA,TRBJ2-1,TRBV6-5,TGTGCCAGCAGAGGTGTACGAGATCCAGGGAACCTGTTCTTC,CASRGVRDPGNLFF
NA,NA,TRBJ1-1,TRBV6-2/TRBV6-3,TGTGCCAGCAGTGATAACGTACCGGGACGGACTCGAACTTTCTTT,CASSDNVPGRTRTFF
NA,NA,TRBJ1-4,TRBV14,TGTGCCAGCAGCCGTAGCCTTAGTGAAAAACTGTTTTTT,CASSRSLSEKLFF
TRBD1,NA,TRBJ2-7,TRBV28,TGTGCCAGCAGTTTCACCCCCGGGACAGGAGAATTCACCTACGAGCAGTACTTC,CASSFTPGTGEFTYEQYF
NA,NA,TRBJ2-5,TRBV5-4,TGTGCCAGCAGCTTGGCCTCTGGCAACCAAGAGACCCAGTACTTC,CASSLASGNQETQYF
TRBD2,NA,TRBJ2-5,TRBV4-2,TGTGCCAGCAGCCCGCGACTAGCGGGAGACACACCGGAGACCCAGTACTTC,CASSPRLAGDTPETQYF
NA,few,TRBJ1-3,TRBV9,TGTGCCAGCAGCCTAGCGTGGGGCTCTGGAAACACCATATATTTT,CASSLAWGSGNTIYF
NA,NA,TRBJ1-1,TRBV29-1,TGCAGCGTTGAAGATCTTCGGTCGAACACTGAAGCTTTCTTT,CSVEDLRSNTEAFF
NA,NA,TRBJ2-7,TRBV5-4,TGTGCCAGCAGCTTGGAACCGCGCTCCTACGAGCAGTACTTC,CASSLEPRSYEQYF
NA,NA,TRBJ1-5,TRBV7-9,TGTGCCAGCAGCTTATCAGGGGTGGGTCAGCCCCAGCATTTT,CASSLSGVGQPQHF
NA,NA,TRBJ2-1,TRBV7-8,TGTGCCAGCAGCACAGAATGGGGCCCGGGACACCTCTACAATGAGCAGTTCTTC,CASSTEWGPGHLYNEQFF
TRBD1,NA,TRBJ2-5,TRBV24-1,TGTGCCACCAGTGACCATAGGGGGCGCGGGGAGACCCAGTACTTC,CATSDHRGRGETQYF
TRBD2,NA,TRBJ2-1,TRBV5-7,TGTGCCAGCAGCAGCCCCGGACTAGCGGGAGGGCCCCCTGGCAATGAGCAGTTCTTC,CASSSPGLAGGPPGNEQFF
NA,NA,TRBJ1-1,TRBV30,TGTGCCTGGAGTGGGTGGGTCGGGGGACGTATGAACACTGAAGCTTTCTTT,CAWSGWVGGRMNTEAFF
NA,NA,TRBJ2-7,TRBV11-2,TGTGCCAGCAGCCCCCAACATCTGAGCTACGAGCAGTACTTC,CASSPQHLSYEQYF
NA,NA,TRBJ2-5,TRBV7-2,TGTGCCAGCAGCTTAGGGCAGGGGGGTCTAAAGACCCAGTACTTC,CASSLGQGGLKTQYF
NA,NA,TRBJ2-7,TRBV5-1,TGCGCCAGCAGCTTGGTGACAGGCGACCGCTACGAGCAGTACTTC,CASSLVTGDRYEQYF
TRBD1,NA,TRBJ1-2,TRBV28,TGTGCCAGCAGTCCCTCGACAGGGAGGGATGGCTACACCTTC,CASSPSTGRDGYTF
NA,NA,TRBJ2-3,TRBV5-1,TGCGCCAGCAGCCCCGAAACCAGGGGTGGTCCAGGCGATACGCAGTATTTT,CASSPETRGGPGDTQYF
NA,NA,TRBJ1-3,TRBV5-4,TGTGCCAGCAGCTTTGACAGAAGCTCTGGAAACACCATATATTTT,CASSFDRSSGNTIYF
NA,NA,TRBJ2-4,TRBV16,TGTGCCAGCAGCCAATGGAAGACACTAGCCAAAAACATTCAGTACTTC,CASSQWKTLAKNIQYF
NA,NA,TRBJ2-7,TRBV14,TGTGCCAGCAGCTGGGTTGATGGAGCCTCCTACGAGCAGTACTTC,CASSWVDGASYEQYF
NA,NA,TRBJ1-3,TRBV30,TGTGCCTGGAGTGTACGTTACTCTGGAAACACCATATATTTT,CAWSVRYSGNTIYF
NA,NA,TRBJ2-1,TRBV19,TGTGCCAGTAATGACCCGAGGGGTGAGCAGTTCTTC,CASNDPRGEQFF
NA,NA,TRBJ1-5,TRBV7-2,TGTGCCAGCAGCTTCCGGGACCTCAATCAGCCCCAGCATTTT,CASSFRDLNQPQHF
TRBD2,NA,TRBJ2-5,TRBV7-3,TGTGCCAGCAGCTATAGCGGGCGAGATCAAGAGACCCAGTACTTC,CASSYSGRDQETQYF
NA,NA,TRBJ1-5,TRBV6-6,TGTGCCAGCAGCCTAAGTACGGAGGACCAGCCCCAGCATTTT,CASSLSTEDQPQHF
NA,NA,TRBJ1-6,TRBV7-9,TGTGCCAGCAGCCAACCCAGGGAGAGCTCCTATAATTCACCCCTCCACTTT,CASSQPRESSYNSPLHF
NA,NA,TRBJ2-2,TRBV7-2,TGTGCCAGCAGCTTAGTCTCCCAGGGGAGCACCGGGGAGCTGTTTTTT,CASSLVSQGSTGELFF